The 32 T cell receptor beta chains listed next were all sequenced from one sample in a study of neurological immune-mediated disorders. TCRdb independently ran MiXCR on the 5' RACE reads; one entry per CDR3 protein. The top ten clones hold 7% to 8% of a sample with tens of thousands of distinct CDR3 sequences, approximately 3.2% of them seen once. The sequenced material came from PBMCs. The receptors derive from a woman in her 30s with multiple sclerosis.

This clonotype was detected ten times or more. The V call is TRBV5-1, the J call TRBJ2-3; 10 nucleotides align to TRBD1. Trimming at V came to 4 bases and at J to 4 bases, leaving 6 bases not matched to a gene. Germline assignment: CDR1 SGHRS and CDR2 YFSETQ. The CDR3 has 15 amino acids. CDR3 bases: TGCGCCAGCAGCCTTCCGACAGGGGGCCCAGATACGCAGTATTTT. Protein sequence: CASSLPTGGPDTQYF.

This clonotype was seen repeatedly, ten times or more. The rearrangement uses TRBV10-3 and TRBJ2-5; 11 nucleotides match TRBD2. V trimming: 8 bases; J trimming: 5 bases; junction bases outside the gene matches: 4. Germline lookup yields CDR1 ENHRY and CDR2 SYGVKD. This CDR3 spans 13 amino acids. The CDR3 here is CAIASSGGETQYF. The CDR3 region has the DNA TGTGCCATCGCGTCTAGCGGGGGGGAGACCCAGTACTTC.

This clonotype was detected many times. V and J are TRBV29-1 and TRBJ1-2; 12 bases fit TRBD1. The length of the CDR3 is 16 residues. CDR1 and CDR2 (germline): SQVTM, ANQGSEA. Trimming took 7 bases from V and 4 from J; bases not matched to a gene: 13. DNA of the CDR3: TGCAGCGCTGAGCACGGGACAGGGGGCGATTTCTATGGCTACACCTTC. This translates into CSAEHGTGGDFYGYTF.

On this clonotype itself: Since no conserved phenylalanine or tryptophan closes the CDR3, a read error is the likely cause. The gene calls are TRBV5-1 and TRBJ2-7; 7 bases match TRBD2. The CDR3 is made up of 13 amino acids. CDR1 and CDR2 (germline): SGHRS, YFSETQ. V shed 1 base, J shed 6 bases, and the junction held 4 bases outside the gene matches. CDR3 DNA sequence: TGCGCCAGCAGCTTGTCCGGGAGGCCCGAGCAGTACAAC. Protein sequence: CASSLSGRPEQYN.

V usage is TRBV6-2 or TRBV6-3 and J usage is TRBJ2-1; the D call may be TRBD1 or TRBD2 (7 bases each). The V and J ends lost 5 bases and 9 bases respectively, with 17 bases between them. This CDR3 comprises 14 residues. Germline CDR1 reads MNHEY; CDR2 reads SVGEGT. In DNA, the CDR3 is TGTGCCAGCAGTCACCAGGGGGGGCTTATTGAGCAGTTCTTC. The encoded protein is CASSHQGGLIEQFF.

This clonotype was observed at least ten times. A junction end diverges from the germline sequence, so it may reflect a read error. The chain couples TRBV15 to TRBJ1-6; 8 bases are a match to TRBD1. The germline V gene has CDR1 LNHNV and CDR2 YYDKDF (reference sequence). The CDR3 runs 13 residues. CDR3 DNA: TGTGCCACCAGCAGGGACAGGGACGAGGCCCTCAACTTT. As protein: CATSRDRDEALNF.

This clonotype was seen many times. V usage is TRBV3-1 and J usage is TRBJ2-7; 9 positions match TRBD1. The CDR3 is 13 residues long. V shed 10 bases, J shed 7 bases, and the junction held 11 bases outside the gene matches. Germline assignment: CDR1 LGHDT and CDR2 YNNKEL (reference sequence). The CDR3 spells CATAGTGRREQYF. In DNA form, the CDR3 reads TGTGCCACCGCTGGGACAGGGCGGCGGGAGCAGTACTTC.

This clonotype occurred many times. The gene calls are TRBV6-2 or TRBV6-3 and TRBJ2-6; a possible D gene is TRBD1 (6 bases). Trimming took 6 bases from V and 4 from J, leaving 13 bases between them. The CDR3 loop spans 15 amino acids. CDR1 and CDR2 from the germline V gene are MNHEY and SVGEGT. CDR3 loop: CASSRQASGANVLTF. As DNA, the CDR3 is TGTGCCAGCAGCCGACAGGCTTCCGGGGCCAACGTCCTGACTTTC.

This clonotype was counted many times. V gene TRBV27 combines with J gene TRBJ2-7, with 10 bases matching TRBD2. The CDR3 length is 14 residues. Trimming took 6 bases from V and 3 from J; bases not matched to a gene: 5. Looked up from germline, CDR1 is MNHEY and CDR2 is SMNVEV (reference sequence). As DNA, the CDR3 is TGTGCCAGCAGCCCCGGACTAGCGGTCTACGAGCAGTACTTC. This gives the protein CASSPGLAVYEQYF.

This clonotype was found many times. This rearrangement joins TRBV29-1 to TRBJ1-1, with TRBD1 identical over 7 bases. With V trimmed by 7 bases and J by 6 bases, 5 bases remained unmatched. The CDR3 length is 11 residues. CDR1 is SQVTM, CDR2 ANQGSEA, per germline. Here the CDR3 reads CSGHRGSEAFF. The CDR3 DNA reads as TGCAGCGGGCACAGGGGCTCTGAAGCTTTCTTT.

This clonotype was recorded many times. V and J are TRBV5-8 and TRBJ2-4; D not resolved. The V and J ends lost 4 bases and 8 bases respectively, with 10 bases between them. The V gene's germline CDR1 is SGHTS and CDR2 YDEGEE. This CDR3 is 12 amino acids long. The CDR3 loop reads CASSPWGYIQYF. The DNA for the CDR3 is TGTGCCAGCAGCCCCTGGGGATACATTCAGTACTTC.

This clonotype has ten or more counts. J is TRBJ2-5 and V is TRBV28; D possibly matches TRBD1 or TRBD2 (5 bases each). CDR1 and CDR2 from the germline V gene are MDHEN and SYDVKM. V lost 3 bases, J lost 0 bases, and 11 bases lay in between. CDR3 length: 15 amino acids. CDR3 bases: TGTGCCAGCAGTTTGCTCTGGGGACACCAAGAGACCCAGTACTTC. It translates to CASSLLWGHQETQYF. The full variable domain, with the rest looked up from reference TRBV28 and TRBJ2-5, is DVKVTQSSRYLVKRTGEKVFLECVQDMDHENMFWYRQDPGLGLRLIYFSYDVKMKEKGDIPEGYSVSREKKERFSLILESASTNQTSMYLCASSLLWGHQETQYFGPGTRLLVL.

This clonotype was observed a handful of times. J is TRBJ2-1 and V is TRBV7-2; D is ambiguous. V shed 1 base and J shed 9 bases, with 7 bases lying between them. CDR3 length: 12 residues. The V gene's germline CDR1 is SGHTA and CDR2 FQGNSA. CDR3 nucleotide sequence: TGTGCCAGCAGCTTAGTAGTGGGTGAGCAGTTCTTC. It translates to CASSLVVGEQFF.

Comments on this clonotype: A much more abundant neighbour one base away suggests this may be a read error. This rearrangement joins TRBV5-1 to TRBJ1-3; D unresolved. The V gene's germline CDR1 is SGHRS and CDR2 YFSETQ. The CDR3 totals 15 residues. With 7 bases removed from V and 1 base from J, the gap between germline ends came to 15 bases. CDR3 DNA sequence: TGCGCCAGCCGTTTGGACCGTAGATCTGGAAACACCATATATTTT. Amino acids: CASRLDRRSGNTIYF. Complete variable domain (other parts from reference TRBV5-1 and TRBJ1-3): KAGVTQTPRYLIKTRGQQVTLSCSPISGHRSVSWYQQTPGQGLQFLFEYFSETQRNKGNFPGRFSGRQFSNSRSEMNVSTLELGDSALYLCASRLDRRSGNTIYFGEGSWLTVV.

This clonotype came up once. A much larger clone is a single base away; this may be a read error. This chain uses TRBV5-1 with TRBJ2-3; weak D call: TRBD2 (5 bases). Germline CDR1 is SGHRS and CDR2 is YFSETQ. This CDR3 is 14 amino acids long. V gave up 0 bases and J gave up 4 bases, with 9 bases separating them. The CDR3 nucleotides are TGCGCCAGCAGCTTGGCCGGGGTTGCAGATACGCAGTATTTT. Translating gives CASSLAGVADTQYF.

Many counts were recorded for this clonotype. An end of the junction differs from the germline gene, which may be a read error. This chain's CDR3 is CASSQDRGNMRPQNF. In DNA, the CDR3 is TGTGCCAGCAGCCAAGATAGGGGAAACATGAGGCCCCAGAATTTT. The chain recombines TRBV4-2 with TRBJ1-5; D may be TRBD1 (5 bases). Germline V gene data show CDR1 as LGHNA and CDR2 as YNFKEQ. The CDR3 covers 15 residues.

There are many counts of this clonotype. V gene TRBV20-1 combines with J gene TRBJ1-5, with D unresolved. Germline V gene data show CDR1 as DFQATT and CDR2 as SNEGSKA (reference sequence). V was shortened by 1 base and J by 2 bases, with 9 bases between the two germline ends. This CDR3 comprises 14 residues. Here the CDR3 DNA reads TGCAGTGCTAGAGCTTCCGGGGGCAATCAGCCCCAGCATTTT. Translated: CSARASGGNQPQHF.

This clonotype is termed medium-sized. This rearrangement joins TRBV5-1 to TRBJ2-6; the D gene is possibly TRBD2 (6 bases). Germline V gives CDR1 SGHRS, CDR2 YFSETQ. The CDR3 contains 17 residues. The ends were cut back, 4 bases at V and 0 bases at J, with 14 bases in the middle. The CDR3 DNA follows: TGCGCCAGCAGCGGAGGGACTGGAAACTCTGGGGCCAACGTCCTGACTTTC. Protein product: CASSGGTGNSGANVLTF.

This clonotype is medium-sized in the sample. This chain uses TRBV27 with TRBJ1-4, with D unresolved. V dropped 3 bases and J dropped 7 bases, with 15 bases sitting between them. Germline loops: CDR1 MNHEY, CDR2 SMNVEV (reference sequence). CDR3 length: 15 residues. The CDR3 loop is CASSLSGLTGEKLFF. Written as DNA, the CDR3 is TGTGCCAGCAGTTTGAGTGGTCTGACGGGTGAAAAACTGTTTTTT.

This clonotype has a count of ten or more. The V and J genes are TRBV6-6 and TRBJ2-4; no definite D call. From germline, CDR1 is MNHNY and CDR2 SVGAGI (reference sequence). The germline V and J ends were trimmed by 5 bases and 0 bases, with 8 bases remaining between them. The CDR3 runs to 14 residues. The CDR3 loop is CASSDFLAKNIQYF. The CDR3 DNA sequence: TGTGCCAGCAGTGACTTCTTAGCCAAAAACATTCAGTACTTC.

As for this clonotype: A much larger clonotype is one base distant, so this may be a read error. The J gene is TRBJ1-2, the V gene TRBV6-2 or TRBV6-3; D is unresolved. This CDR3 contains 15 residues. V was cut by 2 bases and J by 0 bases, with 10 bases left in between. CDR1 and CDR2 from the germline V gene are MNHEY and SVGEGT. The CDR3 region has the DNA TGTGCCAGCAGTTACGTCAGGAAATCTAACTATGGCTACACCTTC. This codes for CASSYVRKSNYGYTF.

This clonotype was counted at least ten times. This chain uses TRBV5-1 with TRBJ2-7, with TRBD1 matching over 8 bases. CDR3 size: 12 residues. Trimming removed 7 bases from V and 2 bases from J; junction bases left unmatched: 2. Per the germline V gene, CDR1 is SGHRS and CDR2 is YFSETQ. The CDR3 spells CASDRGPYEQYF. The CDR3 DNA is TGCGCCAGCGACAGGGGCCCCTACGAGCAGTACTTC.

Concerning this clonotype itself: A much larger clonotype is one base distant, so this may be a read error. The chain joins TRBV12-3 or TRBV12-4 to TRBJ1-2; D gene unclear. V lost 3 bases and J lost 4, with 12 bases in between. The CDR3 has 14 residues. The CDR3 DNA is TGTGCCAGCAGTTTCCTCGAAAGCAGCTATGGCTACACCTTC. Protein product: CASSFLESSYGYTF.

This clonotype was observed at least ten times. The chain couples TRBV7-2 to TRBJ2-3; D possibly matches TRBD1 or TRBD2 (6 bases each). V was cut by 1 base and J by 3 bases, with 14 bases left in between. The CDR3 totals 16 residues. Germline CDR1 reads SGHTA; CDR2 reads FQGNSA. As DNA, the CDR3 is TGTGCCAGCAGCTTAGATTACAGGGCGGGGACAGATACGCAGTATTTT. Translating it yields CASSLDYRAGTDTQYF.

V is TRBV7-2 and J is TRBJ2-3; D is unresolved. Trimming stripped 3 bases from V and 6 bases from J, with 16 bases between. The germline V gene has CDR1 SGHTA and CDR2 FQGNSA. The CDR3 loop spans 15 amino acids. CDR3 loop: CASSFQTLHGDTQYF. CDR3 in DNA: TGTGCCAGCAGCTTCCAGACCCTCCACGGGGATACGCAGTATTTT.

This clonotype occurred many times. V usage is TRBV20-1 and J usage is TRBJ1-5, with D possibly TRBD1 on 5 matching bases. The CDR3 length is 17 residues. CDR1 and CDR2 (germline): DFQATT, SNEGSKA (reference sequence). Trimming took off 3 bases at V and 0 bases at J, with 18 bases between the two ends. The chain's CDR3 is CSASEDTTLGSNQPQHF. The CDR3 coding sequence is TGCAGTGCTAGTGAGGACACCACCTTAGGTAGCAATCAGCCCCAGCATTTT.

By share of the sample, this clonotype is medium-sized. In DNA, the CDR3 is TGTGCCAGCACCCCGAGAGGGCCCAAAGAGACCCAGTACTTC. Encoded protein: CASTPRGPKETQYF. The chain recombines TRBV7-2 with TRBJ2-5, with D possibly TRBD2 on 5 matching bases. CDR1 is SGHTA, CDR2 FQGNSA, per germline. The CDR3 loop spans 14 amino acids. Trimming shortened V by 7 bases and J by 3 bases, and 15 bases separated the two germline ends. Variable domain in full (rest from reference TRBV7-2 and TRBJ2-5): GAGVSQSPSNKVTEKGKDVELRCDPISGHTALYWYRQSLGQGLEFLIYFQGNSAPDKSGLPSDRFSAERTGGSVSTLTIQRTQQEDSAVYLCASTPRGPKETQYFGPGTRLLVL.

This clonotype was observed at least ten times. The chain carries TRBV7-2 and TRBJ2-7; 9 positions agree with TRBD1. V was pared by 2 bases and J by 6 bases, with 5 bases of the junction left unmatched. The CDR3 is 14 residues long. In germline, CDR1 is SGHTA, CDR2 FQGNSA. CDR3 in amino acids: CASSLLGQGGEQYF. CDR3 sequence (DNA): TGTGCCAGCAGCTTACTGGGACAGGGAGGCGAGCAGTACTTC.

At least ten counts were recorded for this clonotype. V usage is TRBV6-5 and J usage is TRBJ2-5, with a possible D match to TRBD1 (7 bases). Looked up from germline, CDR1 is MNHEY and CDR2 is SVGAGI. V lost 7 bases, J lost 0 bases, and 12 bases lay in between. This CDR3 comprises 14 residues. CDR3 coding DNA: TGTGCCAGCAAGTCAGGGGGGAACCAAGAGACCCAGTACTTC. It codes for CASKSGGNQETQYF.

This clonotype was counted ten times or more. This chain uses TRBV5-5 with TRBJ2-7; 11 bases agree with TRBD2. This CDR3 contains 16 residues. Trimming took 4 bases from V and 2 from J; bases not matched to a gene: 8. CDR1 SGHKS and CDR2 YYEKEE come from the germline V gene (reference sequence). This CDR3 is CASSRSSGRPPYEQYF. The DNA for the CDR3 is TGTGCCAGCAGCCGGTCTAGCGGGAGGCCACCCTACGAGCAGTACTTC. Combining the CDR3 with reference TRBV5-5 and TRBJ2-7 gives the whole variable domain DAGVTQSPTHLIKTRGQQVTLRCSPISGHKSVSWYQQVLGQGPQFIFQYYEKEERGRGNFPDRFSARQFPNYSSELNVNALLLGDSALYLCASSRSSGRPPYEQYFGPGTRLTVT.

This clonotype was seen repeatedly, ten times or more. CDR3 DNA: TGTGCCAGCGCTTCCCCCGGGGGACCGGGGACAGATACGCAGTATTTT. It codes for CASASPGGPGTDTQYF. This chain links TRBV7-9 with TRBJ2-3; the D gene is possibly TRBD2 (6 bases). Trimming pared 8 bases from V and 3 bases from J, leaving 21 bases between. The germline V gene has CDR1 SEHNR and CDR2 FQNEAQ (reference sequence). The CDR3 sequence is 16 residues long.

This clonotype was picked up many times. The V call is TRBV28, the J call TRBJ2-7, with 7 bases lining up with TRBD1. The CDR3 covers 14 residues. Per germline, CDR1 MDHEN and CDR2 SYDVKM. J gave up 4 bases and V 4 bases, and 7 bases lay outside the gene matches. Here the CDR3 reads CASSSRTGSYEQYF. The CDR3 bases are TGTGCCAGCAGTTCCCGGACAGGTTCTTACGAGCAGTACTTC.